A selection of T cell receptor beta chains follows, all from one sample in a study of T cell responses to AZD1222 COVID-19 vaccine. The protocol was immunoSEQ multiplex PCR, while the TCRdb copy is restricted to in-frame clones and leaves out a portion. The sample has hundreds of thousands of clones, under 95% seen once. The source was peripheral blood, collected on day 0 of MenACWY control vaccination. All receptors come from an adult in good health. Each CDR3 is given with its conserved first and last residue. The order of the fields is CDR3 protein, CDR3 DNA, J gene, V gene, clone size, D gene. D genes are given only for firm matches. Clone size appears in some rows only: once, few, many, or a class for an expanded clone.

CDR3: CASRGAIEQFF; DNA: TGTGCGTCCCGCGGGGCCATTGAGCAGTTCTTC; J: TRBJ2-1; V: TRBV2; size: .; D: .
CDR3: CASRARGYNSPLHF; DNA: TGTGCCAGCAGGGCCCGGGGCTATAATTCACCCCTCCACTTT; J: TRBJ1-6; V: TRBV2; size: .; D: .
CDR3: CASSPGIDQPQHF; DNA: TGTGCCAGCTCACCAGGGATAGATCAGCCCCAGCATTTT; J: TRBJ1-5; V: TRBV18; size: .; D: .
CDR3: CASSLDRGHQVGEKLFF; DNA: TGTGCCAGCAGCTTGGACAGGGGGCATCAGGTTGGGGAAAAACTGTTTTTT; J: TRBJ1-4; V: TRBV5-4; size: .; D: TRBD1
CDR3: CSVESLSGGYEQYF; DNA: TGCAGCGTTGAATCCCTATCAGGGGGCTACGAGCAGTACTTC; J: TRBJ2-7; V: TRBV29-1; size: .; D: TRBD1
CDR3: CASSLPGGLLDTQYF; DNA: TGTGCCAGCAGCTTACCCGGGGGGCTTTTAGATACGCAGTATTTT; J: TRBJ2-3; V: TRBV11-2; size: .; D: .
CDR3: CASSLSRGDREYGQPQHF; DNA: TGTGCCAGCAGCTTAAGTCGCGGGGACAGGGAATATGGTCAGCCCCAGCATTTT; J: TRBJ1-5; V: TRBV7-3; size: .; D: TRBD1
CDR3: CASRTSGANVLTF; DNA: TGTGCCAGCAGGACCTCTGGGGCCAACGTCCTGACTTTC; J: TRBJ2-6; V: TRBV12-3/TRBV12-4; size: .; D: .
CDR3: CASSLAYEQFF; DNA: TGTGCCAGCAGCTTAGCCTATGAGCAGTTCTTC; J: TRBJ2-1; V: TRBV7-2; size: .; D: .
CDR3: CASSRDRRYNEQFF; DNA: TGTGCCAGCAGCCGGGATCGACGATACAATGAGCAGTTCTTC; J: TRBJ2-1; V: TRBV7-9; size: .; D: .
CDR3: CASSEGRSGSSYEQYF; DNA: TGTGCCAGCAGTGAAGGGCGGAGCGGGAGCTCCTACGAGCAGTACTTC; J: TRBJ2-7; V: TRBV6-1; size: few; D: TRBD2
CDR3: CASSLARDPQETQYF; DNA: TGTGCCAGCAGCTTGGCCAGGGATCCGCAAGAGACCCAGTACTTC; J: TRBJ2-5; V: TRBV5-6; size: .; D: .
CDR3: CASSPGATGNEKLFF; DNA: TGCGCCAGCAGCCCGGGGGCGACAGGGAACGAAAAACTGTTTTTT; J: TRBJ1-4; V: TRBV5-1; size: .; D: TRBD1
CDR3: CASSPPGGGGNQPQHF; DNA: TGTGCCAGTAGTCCCCCAGGAGGGGGCGGCAATCAGCCCCAGCATTTT; J: TRBJ1-5; V: TRBV19; size: .; D: TRBD1
CDR3: CASSRYRVSVGPADSPLHF; DNA: TGTGCCAGCAGTAGGTACAGGGTATCAGTTGGTCCGGCTGATTCACCCCTCCACTTT; J: TRBJ1-6; V: TRBV7-9; size: .; D: .
CDR3: CASSLTDRKTQYF; DNA: TGTGCCAGCAGCTTGACAGACAGAAAGACCCAGTACTTC; J: TRBJ2-5; V: TRBV5-4; size: .; D: .
CDR3: CASSSTGDQPQHF; DNA: TGTGCCAGCAGCTCGACAGGGGATCAGCCCCAGCATTTT; J: TRBJ1-5; V: TRBV6-6; size: .; D: TRBD1
CDR3: CSGQTGVTGELFF; DNA: TGCAGCGGACAGACAGGGGTCACCGGGGAGCTGTTTTTT; J: TRBJ2-2; V: TRBV29-1; size: .; D: TRBD1
CDR3: CASSSGMVVNTEAFF; DNA: TGTGCCAGTAGTTCTGGGATGGTCGTGAACACTGAAGCTTTCTTT; J: TRBJ1-1; V: TRBV19; size: .; D: .
CDR3: CASSSPRRDGYTF; DNA: TGTGCCAGCAGTTCTCCCCGCCGGGATGGCTACACCTTC; J: TRBJ1-2; V: TRBV6-5; size: .; D: .
CDR3: CASSAPPASRAYTF; DNA: TGTGCCAGCAGCGCCCCTCCGGCCTCAAGGGCCTACACCTTC; J: TRBJ1-2; V: TRBV6-5; size: .; D: .
CDR3: CASNPQGALSNQPQHF; DNA: TGTGCCAGTAATCCTCAGGGGGCTCTTAGCAATCAGCCCCAGCATTTT; J: TRBJ1-5; V: TRBV19; size: .; D: TRBD1
CDR3: CASSPGTGHYNEQFF; DNA: TGTGCCAGCAGCCCCGGGACAGGGCACTACAATGAGCAGTTCTTC; J: TRBJ2-1; V: TRBV5-6; size: .; D: TRBD1
CDR3: CASSLFGTGGLGTEAFF; DNA: TGTGCCAGCAGCTTATTTGGGACAGGGGGCTTGGGGACTGAAGCTTTCTTT; J: TRBJ1-1; V: TRBV7-8; size: .; D: TRBD1
CDR3: CASSPGDSGVYEQYF; DNA: TGCGCCAGCAGCCCGGGTGATAGCGGGGTTTACGAGCAGTACTTC; J: TRBJ2-7; V: TRBV5-1; size: .; D: TRBD2
CDR3: CASSLDGRVVNEQFF; DNA: TGTGCCAGCAGCTTAGATGGCAGGGTGGTCAATGAGCAGTTCTTC; J: TRBJ2-1; V: TRBV7-2; size: .; D: .
CDR3: CATGGGNSYNSPLYF; DNA: TGTGCCACGGGGGGAGGGAATTCCTATAATTCACCCCTCTACTTT; J: TRBJ1-6; V: TRBV2; size: .; D: .
CDR3: CASSLAGGNEQFF; DNA: TGTGCCAGCAGCCTAGCGGGGGGCAATGAGCAGTTCTTC; J: TRBJ2-1; V: TRBV6-5; size: .; D: TRBD2
CDR3: CASSLATYNEQFF; DNA: TGTGCCAGCAGCTTAGCGACGTACAATGAGCAGTTCTTC; J: TRBJ2-1; V: TRBV7-8; size: .; D: .
CDR3: CASSFLSFNEQFF; DNA: TGTGCCAGCAGTTTCCTTAGTTTTAATGAGCAGTTCTTC; J: TRBJ2-1; V: TRBV12-3/TRBV12-4; size: .; D: .
CDR3: CASSLNGYNQPQHF; DNA: TGTGCCAGCAGTTTAAACGGTTACAATCAGCCCCAGCATTTT; J: TRBJ1-5; V: TRBV27; size: .; D: .
CDR3: CASRILGQDNSPLHF; DNA: TGTGCCAGCAGAATACTGGGACAGGATAATTCACCCCTCCACTTT; J: TRBJ1-6; V: TRBV7-9; size: .; D: TRBD1
CDR3: CAWNFPGQEKLFF; DNA: TGTGCCTGGAATTTCCCAGGGCAAGAAAAACTGTTTTTT; J: TRBJ1-4; V: TRBV30; size: .; D: .
CDR3: CASTLRLGVEQYF; DNA: TGTGCCAGCACTCTGAGATTAGGGGTCGAGCAGTACTTC; J: TRBJ2-7; V: TRBV7-9; size: .; D: .
CDR3: CATSEGPGGYTF; DNA: TGTGCCACCAGTGAGGGGCCGGGTGGCTACACCTTC; J: TRBJ1-2; V: TRBV24-1; size: .; D: .
CDR3: CASSPLGTLREQYF; DNA: TGTGCCAGCAGCCCCCTCGGGACCCTACGCGAGCAGTACTTC; J: TRBJ2-7; V: TRBV3-1/TRBV3-2; size: .; D: .
CDR3: CASSEGRYDQETQYF; DNA: TGTGCCAGCAGTGAGGGCAGGTACGACCAAGAGACCCAGTACTTC; J: TRBJ2-5; V: TRBV25-1; size: once; D: .
CDR3: CATSDLTGTTRRDTQYF; DNA: TGTGCCACCAGTGATTTAACGGGGACTACAAGGCGAGATACGCAGTATTTT; J: TRBJ2-3; V: TRBV24-1; size: .; D: TRBD2
CDR3: CASNYGSQPQHF; DNA: TGTGCCAGCAATTATGGGAGTCAGCCCCAGCATTTT; J: TRBJ1-5; V: TRBV12-3/TRBV12-4; size: once; D: .
CDR3: CASSYLAGESTDTQYF; DNA: TGTGCCAGCAGCTACCTAGCGGGGGAATCCACAGATACGCAGTATTTT; J: TRBJ2-3; V: TRBV11-2; size: .; D: TRBD2
CDR3: CASIPRGAGNTIYF; DNA: TGTGCCAGTATTCCTCGGGGCGCCGGAAACACCATATATTTT; J: TRBJ1-3; V: TRBV19; size: .; D: .
CDR3: CASSRDGNSYNEQFF; DNA: TGTGCCAGCAGTCGGGACGGCAATTCCTACAATGAGCAGTTCTTC; J: TRBJ2-1; V: TRBV6-5; size: .; D: .
CDR3: CASSPRRNTEAFF; DNA: TGTGCCAGCAGTCCCCGTAGGAACACTGAAGCTTTCTTT; J: TRBJ1-1; V: TRBV12-3/TRBV12-4; size: .; D: .
CDR3: CASSPGTGVYEQYF; DNA: TGTGCCAGCTCACCGGGGACAGGGGTCTACGAGCAGTACTTC; J: TRBJ2-7; V: TRBV18; size: .; D: TRBD1
CDR3: CASSLNPGQSSYNEQFF; DNA: TGCGCCAGCAGCCTAAACCCGGGACAGAGCTCCTACAATGAGCAGTTCTTC; J: TRBJ2-1; V: TRBV5-1; size: .; D: TRBD1
CDR3: CASSPGLSTDTQYF; DNA: TGCGCCAGCAGCCCCGGACTGAGCACAGATACGCAGTATTTT; J: TRBJ2-3; V: TRBV5-1; size: .; D: .
CDR3: CASSEAARAGGYTF; DNA: TGTGCCAGCAGTGAAGCCGCGCGGGCGGGTGGCTACACCTTC; J: TRBJ1-2; V: TRBV6-1; size: .; D: .
CDR3: CASSQDEGVAYEKLFF; DNA: TGCGCCAGCAGCCAAGATGAGGGGGTGGCATATGAAAAACTGTTTTTT; J: TRBJ1-4; V: TRBV4-3; size: .; D: .
CDR3: CASSQDRGNYGYTF; DNA: TGCGCCAGCAGCCAAGACAGGGGAAACTATGGCTACACCTTC; J: TRBJ1-2; V: TRBV4-3; size: .; D: .
CDR3: CASSLGTPRNSPLHF; DNA: TGTGCCAGCAGTTTAGGGACGCCGCGGAATTCACCCCTCCACTTT; J: TRBJ1-6; V: TRBV28; size: .; D: .
CDR3: CASRRWQGRVATNEKLFF; DNA: TGTGCCAGCAGGAGGTGGCAGGGGAGAGTTGCAACTAATGAAAAACTGTTTTTT; J: TRBJ1-4; V: TRBV5-4; size: .; D: .
CDR3: CASSSGTGRHEQFF; DNA: TGCGCCAGCAGCTCCGGGACAGGGAGGCATGAGCAGTTCTTC; J: TRBJ2-1; V: TRBV5-1; size: .; D: TRBD1
CDR3: CASSSSGGQETQYF; DNA: TGTGCCAGCAGTTCGAGCGGGGGCCAAGAGACCCAGTACTTC; J: TRBJ2-5; V: TRBV5-4; size: .; D: TRBD2
CDR3: CASSQEAGGTDTQYF; DNA: TGTGCCAGCAGCCAAGAAGCGGGGGGCACAGATACGCAGTATTTT; J: TRBJ2-3; V: TRBV4-2; size: .; D: TRBD2